This TCR beta chain was retrieved from a study of regulatory T cells in long-lasting Graves disease. General study results and limits: More public clonotypes were shared by persistent patients (around 2,500) than by new patients (about 970).

Building the TCR beta libraries relied on iRepertoire HTBI primers, and CDR3 regions underwent Arm-PCR. As handled by the study authors: Samples revealed 50 to 70 TRBV and 14 TRBJ segments. One entry per CDR3 protein results from TCRdb running MiXCR on the multiplex PCR reads. TCRdb, rather than the study authors, made the V and J calls. This table has roughly 380,000 distinct CDR3 sequences, approximately 15% appearing once. CDR3 size: 15 residues. With 1 base removed from V and 0 bases from J, the gap between germline ends came to 9 bases. The germline V gene encodes CDR1 SGHRS and CDR2 YFSETQ. This clonotype was seen more than once but under ten times. Its matching antigen is unknown. With a much larger clone just one base away, this may be a read error. Since the CDR3 does not end with the conserved phenylalanine or tryptophan, this likely comes from a read error. The time point denotes: newly diagnosed GD, antithyroid drugs for less than 3 months. PBMC-extracted RNA yielded the TCR library.

The sample also formed part of further work on T cells in Graves' hyperthyroidism and ophthalmopathy.

The TCR comes from a man in his forties with Graves disease. This chain links TRBV5-1 with TRBJ2-3; no reliable D call. Sequences were derived from peripheral blood mononuclear cells (PBMCs), sampled at new diagnosis, from a patient treated with antithyroid drugs. CDR3 residues: CASSLISTSTDTQYC. The CDR3 nucleotides are TGCGCCAGCAGCTTGATTTCAACCAGCACAGATACGCAGTATTGT.